This T cell receptor beta chain was captured in a study of early stage breast cancer tumors. Study results and limitations: Compared with adjacent normal breast, tumors showed 2 to 2.5-fold denser, more clonal T cells.

About this clone itself: Its antigen is as yet unknown.

Each sample had two DNA replicates, 0.45 to 0.65 ug blood or approximately 1.5 ug tissue. The protocol was immunoSEQ multiplex PCR, while the TCRdb copy is restricted to in-frame clones and leaves out a portion. The sample shows under 45,000 clones, about 78% of them seen only once. The CDR3 is made up of 13 amino acids. Germline lookup yields CDR1 SGHTA and CDR2 FQGNSA. Trimming took 5 bases from V and 4 from J, leaving 11 bases between them. The source material was blood. This TCR was recovered from a person between 50 and 60 years old with breast cancer. J is TRBJ1-2 and V is TRBV7-2, with D possibly matching TRBD1 (5 bases). CDR3: CASSPDTSYGYTF. The CDR3 DNA reads as TGTGCCAGCAGCCCGGACACCTCCTATGGCTACACCTTC. The full variable domain, its missing parts supplied by reference TRBV7-2 and TRBJ1-2, is GAGVSQSPSNKVTEKGKDVELRCDPISGHTALYWYRQSLGQGLEFLIYFQGNSAPDKSGLPSDRFSAERTGGSVSTLTIQRTQQEDSAVYLCASSPDTSYGYTFGSGTRLTVV.